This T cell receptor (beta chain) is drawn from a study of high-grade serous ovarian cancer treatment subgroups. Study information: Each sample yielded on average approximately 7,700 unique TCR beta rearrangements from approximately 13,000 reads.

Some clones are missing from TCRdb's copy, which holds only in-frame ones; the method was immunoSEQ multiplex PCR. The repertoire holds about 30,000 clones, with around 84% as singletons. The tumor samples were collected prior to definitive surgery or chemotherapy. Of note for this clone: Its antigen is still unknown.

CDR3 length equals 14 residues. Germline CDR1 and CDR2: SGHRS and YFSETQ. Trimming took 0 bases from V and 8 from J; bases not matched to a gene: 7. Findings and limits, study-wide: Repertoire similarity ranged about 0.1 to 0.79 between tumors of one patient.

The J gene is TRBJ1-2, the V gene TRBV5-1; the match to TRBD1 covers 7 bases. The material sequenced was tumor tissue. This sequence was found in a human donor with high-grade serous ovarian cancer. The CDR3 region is CASSLGQGVGGYTF. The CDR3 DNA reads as TGCGCCAGCAGCTTGGGACAGGGAGTGGGAGGCTACACCTTC.